The clone carrying this TCR beta chain was observed a few times. As for time point: newly diagnosed GD, antithyroid drugs for less than 3 months. The authors made the TCR library using RNA they extracted from PBMCs. The record originates from a study of regulatory T cells in long-lasting Graves disease. Sequencing libraries for TCR beta were prepared with iRepertoire HTBI primers and Arm-PCR of CDR3 regions. TCRdb re-derived calls from the multiplex PCR reads in MiXCR, one entry per CDR3 protein. The top ten hold more than 20% of the sample, which has 400,000 to 650,000 distinct CDR3 sequences, about 16% seen once. The CDR3 totals 17 residues. V shed 1 base, J shed 3 bases, and the junction held 7 bases outside the gene matches. CDR1 and CDR2 from the germline V gene are SGHNT and YENEEA. These data also formed part of another study, on T cells in Graves' hyperthyroidism and ophthalmopathy.

The chain joins TRBV11-3 to TRBJ2-2; 8 bases fit TRBD2. The sequence was collected from a woman in her forties or fifties with Graves disease. Sample: peripheral blood mononuclear cells (PBMCs), taken at new diagnosis, from a patient treated with antithyroid drugs. The CDR3 coding sequence is TGTGCCAGCAGCTTAGCTCACGCGGGGGGCGACACCGGGGAGCTGTTTTTT. This encodes CASSLAHAGGDTGELFF.